The 22 T cell receptor beta chains listed next were all sequenced from one sample in a study of blood T cells in healthy people across ages (dated by TCRdb to between 2014 and 2016). Library preparation was by 5' RACE. Sequencing used an Illumina HiSeq 2500. A second roughly 6 to 12 cycle PCR used a sample-barcoded 5' primer and a J-beta primer mix. TCRdb trimmed the raw reads at Q25, called clones with MiXCR and kept productive beta chains. Each entry is one CDR3 protein sequence, shown with its most common DNA and genes. This sample is represented by about 970,000 distinct CDR3 sequences; 51% of them were singletons. Together, the top ten hold about a fifth of the sample. Sequencing input: blood. These TCRs come from a woman aged 55-69 years in good health.

Only a few counts were recorded for this clonotype. V gene TRBV4-2 combines with J gene TRBJ2-3; tentatively, D is TRBD1 (7 bases). CDR1 and CDR2 (germline): LGHNA, YNFKEQ. The CDR3 consists of 15 residues. V lost 4 bases and J lost 6, with 17 bases in between. CDR3 residues: CASSRSPGGRDTQYF. For the CDR3, the DNA is TGTGCCAGCAGCCGAAGTCCAGGGGGGAGGGATACGCAGTATTTT.

There are a few counts of this clonotype. The chain carries TRBV6-1 and TRBJ1-2; D possibly corresponds to TRBD1 (6 bases). The CDR3 extends over 13 amino acids. Germline-derived CDR1 and CDR2 are MNHNS and SASEGT. The V end lost 6 bases, the J end lost 4 bases, and 12 bases lay between the germline ends. The CDR3: CASRYGQTYGYTF. The CDR3 DNA reads TGTGCCAGCAGATATGGACAGACCTATGGCTACACCTTC.

This clonotype was picked up a small number of times. The V gene is TRBV27, the J gene TRBJ2-7; 10 nucleotides agree with TRBD1. The CDR3 consists of 15 residues. The V gene's germline CDR1 is MNHEY and CDR2 SMNVEV (reference sequence). The V gene end was trimmed by 4 bases and the J gene end by 4 bases; junction bases not matched to a gene: 7. DNA of the CDR3: TGTGCCAGCAGTTCAACCCCGGGACAGGGGTACGAGCAGTACTTC. Amino acid sequence: CASSSTPGQGYEQYF.

This rearrangement joins TRBV28 to TRBJ2-5, with TRBD1 matching 10 bases. Trimming took 6 bases from V and 5 from J; bases not matched to a gene: 9. The length of the CDR3 is 15 residues. CDR1 and CDR2 (germline): MDHEN, SYDVKM. CDR3 residues: CASSDRTGGRETQYF. The CDR3 region has the DNA TGTGCCAGCAGCGACCGGACAGGGGGTCGGGAGACCCAGTACTTC.

This clonotype has a handful of counts. The CDR3 DNA follows: TGTGCCAGCAGCGCCCGAGGGACCGGAAAACTGTTTTTT. It is translated as CASSARGTGKLFF. The chain is built from TRBV7-2 and TRBJ1-4, with D tentatively TRBD1 (5 bases). Trimming stripped 5 bases from V and 10 bases from J, with 14 bases between. Germline V lookup: CDR1 SGHTA, CDR2 FQGNSA. The CDR3 sequence is 13 residues long. Variable domain in full (rest from reference TRBV7-2 and TRBJ1-4): GAGVSQSPSNKVTEKGKDVELRCDPISGHTALYWYRQSLGQGLEFLIYFQGNSAPDKSGLPSDRFSAERTGGSVSTLTIQRTQQEDSAVYLCASSARGTGKLFFGSGTQLSVL.

The chain links TRBV27 to TRBJ1-4; D gene unclear. The V gene lost 0 bases and the J gene lost 4 bases, with 6 bases spanning the gap. CDR3 length: 14 residues. Per the germline V gene, CDR1 is MNHEY and CDR2 is SMNVEV (reference sequence). CDR3 DNA: TGTGCCAGCAGTTTATCTAGTTTTAATGAAAAACTGTTTTTT. Translating it yields CASSLSSFNEKLFF.

The chain joins TRBV12-3 or TRBV12-4 to TRBJ1-2; D possibly corresponds to TRBD1 (5 bases). The length of the CDR3 is 13 residues. Deletions cut 7 bases from V and 8 bases from J, with 17 bases between. The CDR3 nucleotides are TGTGCCAGCACCCCGTCGGGGGTGCGGGGCTACACCTTC. Translating it yields CASTPSGVRGYTF.

A few counts support this clonotype. The chain is built from TRBV4-2 and TRBJ2-7; D is unclear. V was clipped by 3 bases and J by 1 base, with 13 bases between them. This CDR3 has 15 residues. CDR1 and CDR2 from the germline V gene are LGHNA and YNFKEQ. The CDR3 sequence: CASSQALDWSYEQYF. CDR3 DNA: TGTGCCAGCAGCCAGGCACTCGACTGGTCCTACGAGCAGTACTTC.

This clonotype was counted a few times. The chain is built from TRBV14 and TRBJ2-5; 8 bases are a match to TRBD2. The V gene end was trimmed by 4 bases and the J gene end by 4 bases; junction bases not matched to a gene: 14. Germline loops: CDR1 SGHDN, CDR2 FVKESK. The CDR3 totals 17 residues. The CDR3 is CASSRRPGLGPRETQYF. CDR3 nucleotides: TGTGCCAGCAGCCGAAGACCGGGACTAGGACCGCGAGAGACCCAGTACTTC.

The chain employs TRBV20-1 and TRBJ1-5, with D unclear. With 1 base removed from V and 4 bases from J, the gap between germline ends came to 8 bases. The CDR3 has 13 amino acids. Germline lookup yields CDR1 DFQATT and CDR2 SNEGSKA (reference sequence). This CDR3 is CSARALLNQPQHF. The CDR3 nucleotides are TGCAGTGCTAGAGCTCTATTGAATCAGCCCCAGCATTTT.

This clonotype was observed a few times. The V gene is TRBV4-1, the J gene TRBJ2-4; maybe TRBD2 (6 bases). CDR3 length equals 14 residues. Trimming took off 4 bases at V and 9 bases at J, with 16 bases between the two ends. Per the germline V gene, CDR1 is MGHRA and CDR2 is YSYEKL. CDR3 amino acids: CASSLAGRNTIQYF. The DNA of the CDR3 is TGCGCCAGCAGCCTCGCGGGGAGAAATACCATTCAGTACTTC.

This clonotype was detected a few times. Written as DNA, the CDR3 is TGCAGTGCTAGTGGGGGGGCGCAGGGAGATACGCAGTATTTT. Amino acids: CSASGGAQGDTQYF. The rearrangement uses TRBV20-1 and TRBJ2-3, with a tentative D call TRBD2 (7 bases). The CDR3 is 14 residues long. Germline CDR1 DFQATT, CDR2 SNEGSKA (reference sequence). V gave up 3 bases and J gave up 5 bases, with 15 bases separating them.

V is TRBV5-1 and J is TRBJ2-2, with D unclear. Germline V CDR1 and CDR2: SGHRS, YFSETQ. Deletions cut 0 bases from V and 1 base from J, with 7 bases between. This CDR3 is 15 amino acids long. This chain's CDR3 is CASSLVSGNTGELFF. The CDR3 DNA follows: TGCGCCAGCAGCTTGGTGAGTGGGAACACCGGGGAGCTGTTTTTT.

Only a few counts were recorded for this clonotype. This rearrangement joins TRBV28 to TRBJ2-7; the D is unclear. Germline-derived CDR1 and CDR2 are MDHEN and SYDVKM. V was shortened by 3 bases and J by 0 bases, with 12 bases between the two germline ends. The CDR3 runs to 15 residues. The CDR3 protein is CASSFQPLSSYEQYF. The CDR3 nucleotides are TGTGCCAGCAGTTTTCAGCCACTGAGCTCCTACGAGCAGTACTTC.

The V call is TRBV3-1, the J call TRBJ1-2; 8 bases align to TRBD1. In germline, CDR1 is LGHDT, CDR2 YNNKEL (reference sequence). Losses at the gene ends were 6 bases for V and 4 bases for J; bases not matched to a gene: 13. The CDR3 is 16 amino acids. This CDR3 reads CASSPFPGQGSYGYTF. In nucleotides, the CDR3 is TGTGCCAGCAGTCCCTTCCCCGGACAGGGTAGCTATGGCTACACCTTC.

This clonotype turned up a few times. The chain couples TRBV6-2 or TRBV6-3 to TRBJ1-5, with TRBD1 as a possible D gene (5 bases). Trimming cost V 2 bases and J 0 bases, with 11 bases left between them. The CDR3 runs to 16 residues. Germline values: CDR1 MNHEY, CDR2 SVGEGT. CDR3 protein: CASSYRDRYSNQPQHF. The DNA of the CDR3 is TGTGCCAGCAGTTACCGAGACAGATATAGCAATCAGCCCCAGCATTTT.

The rearrangement uses TRBV7-9 and TRBJ2-7; 10 bases map to TRBD2. The germline V gene encodes CDR1 SEHNR and CDR2 FQNEAQ (reference sequence). The CDR3 has 17 amino acids. Losses at the gene ends were 6 bases for V and 0 bases for J; bases not matched to a gene: 11. The CDR3 sequence is CASRPLSGTSASYEQYF. CDR3 bases: TGTGCCAGCAGGCCTCTCTCCGGGACTAGCGCCTCCTACGAGCAGTACTTC.

The chain employs TRBV2 and TRBJ1-5; 8 bases align to TRBD1. The CDR3 runs to 14 residues. Germline CDR1 reads SNHLY; CDR2 reads FYNNEI. V gave up 6 bases and J gave up 7 bases; unmatched junction bases: 8. CDR3 DNA: TGTGCCAGCAGGAATGGACAGGGTAGCCAGCCCCAGCATTTT. Protein: CASRNGQGSQPQHF.

V is TRBV7-2 and J is TRBJ1-2; TRBD1 might be the D (5 bases). Germline values: CDR1 SGHTA, CDR2 FQGNSA. The ends were cut back, 4 bases at V and 2 bases at J, with 8 bases in the middle. The CDR3 consists of 13 residues. For the CDR3, the DNA is TGTGCCAGCAGCTACGACAGAAACTATGGCTACACCTTC. This sequence encodes CASSYDRNYGYTF.

The chain combines TRBV7-9 with TRBJ2-3; D is perhaps TRBD1 (6 bases). The CDR3 contains 15 residues. CDR1 and CDR2 from the germline V gene are SEHNR and FQNEAQ (reference sequence). Trimming removed 0 bases at V and 6 bases at J, with 13 bases between. The DNA for the CDR3 is TGTGCCAGCAGCTTAGCATCTGCCAGGGGCGATACGCAGTATTTT. It codes for CASSLASARGDTQYF.

The V and J genes are TRBV7-2 and TRBJ1-4; D is unresolved. The germline CDR1 and CDR2 sequences are SGHTA and FQGNSA. Between the trimmed V and J ends, which lost 1 base and 14 bases, there was a span of 8 bases. The CDR3 spans 11 residues. DNA for the CDR3: TGTGCCAGCAGCTTAGGGGCCAGTCTGTTTTTT. Its translation: CASSLGASLFF.

This chain uses TRBV7-3 with TRBJ2-1; 7 bases fit TRBD1. The V segment lost 5 bases and the J segment 5 bases; nucleotides outside the gene matches: 12. The CDR3 runs 16 residues. Germline CDR1 and CDR2: SGHTA and FQGTGA. CDR3 coding DNA: TGTGCCAGCAGCCGACAGGGAAGGGGACCGGACAATGAGCAGTTCTTC. It encodes CASSRQGRGPDNEQFF. Based on the CDR3 plus reference TRBV7-3 and TRBJ2-1, the full variable domain is GAGVSQTPSNKVTEKGKYVELRCDPISGHTALYWYRQSLGQGPEFLIYFQGTGAADDSGLPNDRFFAVRPEGSVSTLKIQRTERGDSAVYLCASSRQGRGPDNEQFFGPGTRLTVL.